This is a list of T cell receptor beta chains from one sample in a study of control samples from healthy donors and cancer patients. TCRdb's table, derived via immunoSEQ multiplex PCR, lists solely in-frame clones and lacks some. The sample consists of 100,000 to 150,000 clones, 80% to 95% of them appearing once. Sequencing was done on a sample of blood. The receptor set was obtained from a man between 18 and 35 years old in good health. CDR3s leave out the opening cysteine and the closing phenylalanine or tryptophan.

j_gene: TRBJ1-1; v_gene: TRBV7-9; CDR3aa: ASSLGFAAEAF
j_gene: TRBJ2-3; v_gene: TRBV19; CDR3aa: ASKQGATDTQY
j_gene: TRBJ2-2; v_gene: TRBV9; CDR3aa: ASSDPIQGSSNTGELF
j_gene: TRBJ2-2; v_gene: TRBV19; CDR3aa: ASSRQGPGGELF
j_gene: TRBJ2-5; v_gene: TRBV6-5; CDR3aa: ASRTDPRWGETQY
j_gene: TRBJ1-2; v_gene: TRBV6-5; CDR3aa: ASSPQGYGYT
j_gene: TRBJ1-2; v_gene: TRBV19; CDR3aa: ASKRGPANYGYT
j_gene: TRBJ1-1; v_gene: TRBV19; CDR3aa: ASSDGGGRGEAF
j_gene: TRBJ2-1; v_gene: TRBV4-1; CDR3aa: ASSQTFQDWSSYNEQF
j_gene: TRBJ2-1; v_gene: TRBV4-2; CDR3aa: ASSQVGPRNEQF
j_gene: TRBJ2-5; v_gene: TRBV9; CDR3aa: ASSVDLRQETQY
j_gene: TRBJ1-3; v_gene: TRBV5-1; CDR3aa: ASSLDRNTIY
j_gene: TRBJ2-5; v_gene: TRBV3-1/TRBV3-2; CDR3aa: ASSTGTSGVETQY
j_gene: TRBJ1-1; v_gene: TRBV6-4; CDR3aa: ASSDSMGRSEAF
j_gene: TRBJ2-7; v_gene: TRBV11-3; CDR3aa: ASSFVCRAVYVAASYEQY
j_gene: TRBJ1-3; v_gene: TRBV11-2; CDR3aa: ASTLGRFSGNTIY
j_gene: TRBJ1-3; v_gene: TRBV10-3; CDR3aa: ATGTVSGNTIY
j_gene: TRBJ2-5; v_gene: TRBV11-2; CDR3aa: ASSKGGLPYQETQY
j_gene: TRBJ2-5; v_gene: TRBV9; CDR3aa: ASSVGLAGGETQY
j_gene: TRBJ1-2; v_gene: TRBV29-1; CDR3aa: SVEGVLYGYT
j_gene: TRBJ2-5; v_gene: TRBV12-1; CDR3aa: ASSFRIQETQY
j_gene: TRBJ1-1; v_gene: TRBV30; CDR3aa: AWSFGQGDEAF
j_gene: TRBJ1-5; v_gene: TRBV5-5; CDR3aa: ASSLITGNQPQH
j_gene: TRBJ1-1; v_gene: TRBV30; CDR3aa: AWAPGGIYTEAF
j_gene: TRBJ2-7; v_gene: TRBV5-4; CDR3aa: ASSLGSLSSYEQY
j_gene: TRBJ2-3; v_gene: TRBV12-5; CDR3aa: ASGPDKDRRTDTQY
j_gene: TRBJ1-3; v_gene: TRBV9; CDR3aa: ASGRGTGGNTIY
j_gene: TRBJ1-2; v_gene: TRBV19; CDR3aa: ASSTRQGGNYGYT
j_gene: TRBJ1-2; v_gene: TRBV27; CDR3aa: ASSLSSPSNYGYT
j_gene: TRBJ2-1; v_gene: TRBV10-3; CDR3aa: AISEDSYNEQF
j_gene: TRBJ1-4; v_gene: TRBV19; CDR3aa: ASSPPFREVQSNEKLF
j_gene: TRBJ1-2; v_gene: TRBV9; CDR3aa: ASSPGDFLYGYT
j_gene: TRBJ1-2; v_gene: TRBV29-1; CDR3aa: SVVEGQGDYGYT
j_gene: TRBJ2-7; v_gene: TRBV12-3/TRBV12-4; CDR3aa: ASSRDNSYEQY
j_gene: TRBJ2-2; v_gene: TRBV6-5; CDR3aa: ASSRLGDTGELF
j_gene: TRBJ2-2; v_gene: TRBV6-5; CDR3aa: ASSYGVTGELF
j_gene: TRBJ1-6; v_gene: TRBV5-4; CDR3aa: ASSLDSDSPLH
j_gene: TRBJ1-2; v_gene: TRBV6-4; CDR3aa: ASSDVGVGIYGYT
j_gene: TRBJ1-1; v_gene: TRBV7-2; CDR3aa: ASSPWLVGRPDAEAF
j_gene: TRBJ2-5; v_gene: TRBV7-9; CDR3aa: ASSLTGVETQY
j_gene: TRBJ1-5; v_gene: TRBV19; CDR3aa: ASRTYSNQPQH
j_gene: TRBJ2-5; v_gene: TRBV11-2; CDR3aa: ASSAQQETQY
j_gene: TRBJ1-2; v_gene: TRBV28; CDR3aa: ASAPHGTRNYGYT
j_gene: TRBJ2-1; v_gene: TRBV11-3; CDR3aa: ASSPGDNEQF
j_gene: TRBJ1-2; v_gene: TRBV5-1; CDR3aa: ASSPTWTGRSDGYT
j_gene: TRBJ1-2; v_gene: TRBV2; CDR3aa: ASRGNPGGGYT
j_gene: TRBJ2-1; v_gene: TRBV9; CDR3aa: ASSVAAYESSYNEQF
j_gene: TRBJ1-5; v_gene: TRBV5-5; CDR3aa: ASSLVGDSNQPQH
j_gene: TRBJ2-7; v_gene: TRBV5-1; CDR3aa: ASSLARSYEQY
j_gene: TRBJ1-2; v_gene: TRBV5-1; CDR3aa: ASSSLQGSNYGYT